The rows below give T cell receptor beta chains drawn from one sample of a study of cytomegalovirus exposure and HLA in healthy donors. Measured with immunoSEQ multiplex PCR; TCRdb has only the in-frame clones, and not every one. The table records more than 100,000 clones, about 61% of them present only once. Sequenced sample: PBMCs. These TCRs come from a woman aged 40 to 49 in good health and CMV-seronegative. Both conserved end residues are part of each CDR3. The order of the fields is clone size, CDR3 length, V gene, D gene, J gene, CDR3 DNA, CDR3 protein. D genes are given only for firm matches. Some rows have no size entry. The others give once, few or many, or a class for an expanded clone.

.	15	TRBV2	.	TRBJ2-2	TGTGCCAGCAGTGGCGGCAATACGAACACCGGGGAGCTGTTTTTT	CASSGGNTNTGELFF
few	18	TRBV4-3	TRBD1	TRBJ1-6	TGCGCCAGCAGCCAACTGCCCCCGGGCAGGGGGGCAAATTCACCCCTCCACTTT	CASSQLPPGRGANSPLHF
.	16	TRBV2	TRBD1	TRBJ1-5	TGTGCCAGCAGTGAAGCCGGGACAGCAACTAATCAGCCCCAGCATTTT	CASSEAGTATNQPQHF
few	15	TRBV6-5	TRBD1	TRBJ2-7	TGTGCCAGCAGTTTTTGGGGGACAGGCCCGAACGAGCAGTACTTC	CASSFWGTGPNEQYF
.	15	TRBV6-1	TRBD1	TRBJ1-5	TGTGCCAGCAGTAATGGACAGGGGAAGACTCAGCCCCAGCATTTT	CASSNGQGKTQPQHF
.	18	TRBV13	TRBD1	TRBJ1-1	TGTGCCAGCAGCTCCTCCGGGACAGGTCCCAGGGGGAACACTGAAGCTTTCTTT	CASSSSGTGPRGNTEAFF
.	14	TRBV5-1	.	TRBJ2-3	TGCGCCAGCAGCGTAGGACACCTCACAGATACGCAGTATTTT	CASSVGHLTDTQYF
.	15	TRBV28	TRBD1	TRBJ1-4	TGTGCCAGCAGTTTATTTGCCAGGGGGGATGAAAAACTGTTTTTT	CASSLFARGDEKLFF
few	16	TRBV6-5	.	TRBJ2-3	TGTGCCAGCAGTTATACCGGGACACTCCGCACAGATACGCAGTATTTT	CASSYTGTLRTDTQYF
.	14	TRBV6-5	.	TRBJ1-1	TGTGCCAGCCGGGGGGCGGGGGTGAACACTGAAGCTTTCTTT	CASRGAGVNTEAFF
few	17	TRBV4-3	.	TRBJ1-1	TGCGCCAGCAGCCAAGAAGCCCCAGCCATCAGGGACACTGAAGCTTTCTTT	CASSQEAPAIRDTEAFF
.	13	TRBV7-3	TRBD1	TRBJ2-7	TGTGCCAGCAGCCGGACAGGGCAATACGAGCAGTACTTC	CASSRTGQYEQYF
.	17	TRBV5-4	TRBD2	TRBJ2-3	TGTGCCAGCAGCTTGAGACTAGCGGGGGGGACCACAGATACGCAGTATTTT	CASSLRLAGGTTDTQYF
.	18	TRBV5-6	.	TRBJ1-6	TGTGCCAGCAGCGCCTGGGGCCACCCCAGCTCCTATAATTCACCCCTCCACTTT	CASSAWGHPSSYNSPLHF
.	13	TRBV4-1	.	TRBJ1-2	TGCGCCAGCAGCCCCGGGGAGGGTGATGGCTACACCTTC	CASSPGEGDGYTF
.	17	TRBV19	TRBD1	TRBJ1-4	TGTGCCAGTAGCATCTCGCCCCAACAGGGGAGTAATGAAAAACTGTTTTTT	CASSISPQQGSNEKLFF
.	16	TRBV13	TRBD1	TRBJ2-7	TGTGCCAGCAGCCCCGGGACAGGGGCCCTCACCTACGAGCAGTACTTC	CASSPGTGALTYEQYF
.	15	TRBV5-1	.	TRBJ2-7	TGCGCCAGCAGCAACTCGATCACAGGTATTAACGAGCAGTACTTC	CASSNSITGINEQYF
.	15	TRBV2	.	TRBJ2-5	TGTGCCAGCAACCCTTACCGGGAAAATCAAGAGACCCAGTACTTC	CASNPYRENQETQYF
.	14	TRBV19	TRBD1	TRBJ1-6	TGTGCCAGTAGTGAACAGGGGAATACCTTACCCCTCCACTTT	CASSEQGNTLPLHF
.	13	TRBV2	.	TRBJ1-5	TGTGCCAGCACTGGGGACAACTATCAGCCCCAGCATTTT	CASTGDNYQPQHF
.	14	TRBV27	TRBD1	TRBJ2-4	TGTGCCAGCAGCTTCGGACAGGGTGAAAACATTCAGTACTTC	CASSFGQGENIQYF
.	15	TRBV5-1	.	TRBJ2-7	TGCGCCAGCAGCTTGGTGGACAGTAGGGAAGACGAGCAGTACTTC	CASSLVDSREDEQYF
few	14	TRBV2	.	TRBJ1-4	TGTGCCAGCAGTGAACCTCGGGGGGCCGGAAAACTGTTTTTT	CASSEPRGAGKLFF
.	15	TRBV27	.	TRBJ2-7	.	CASSFLAGDSYEQYF
few	19	TRBV4-3	.	TRBJ1-3	TGCGCCAGCAGCCAAGCCCCAGGGGCCGGCCGGACCTCTGGAAACACCATATATTTT	CASSQAPGAGRTSGNTIYF
few	17	TRBV7-9	.	TRBJ1-6	TGTGCCAGCATCCCGACAGATGCTCGGGGGAATAATTCACCCCTCCACTTT	CASIPTDARGNNSPLHF
.	14	TRBV5-1	TRBD2	TRBJ2-7	TGCGCCAGCAGCTTAGCGGGGGCTTCCTACGAGCAGTACTTC	CASSLAGASYEQYF
.	16	TRBV10-3	TRBD1	TRBJ1-1	TGTGCCATCAGTGATACGGTGGACAGGGCGGGCACTGAAGCTTTCTTT	CAISDTVDRAGTEAFF
.	16	TRBV6-6	.	TRBJ2-7	TGTGCCAGCAGTTATAAGGGGGAGAAGCAAACCTACGAGCAGTACTTC	CASSYKGEKQTYEQYF
.	16	TRBV4-3	TRBD1	TRBJ1-5	TGCGCCAGCAGCCAAGACCGGGACAGGGGCTATCAGCCCCAGCATTTT	CASSQDRDRGYQPQHF
.	14	TRBV7-2	TRBD1	TRBJ1-1	TGTGCCAGCAGCTTTCAGGGGGCGGGTACTGAAGCTTTCTTT	CASSFQGAGTEAFF
.	14	TRBV6-1	.	TRBJ1-2	TGTGCCAGCAGTGAACCCGGACTCTACTCTGGCTACACCTTC	CASSEPGLYSGYTF
.	13	TRBV27	.	TRBJ2-2	TGTGCCAGCAGTCAACAGGGATACGAGGAGCTGTTTTTT	CASSQQGYEELFF
.	15	TRBV7-2	.	TRBJ2-3	TGTGCCAGCAGCTTAGTAGGCGGTGACACAGATACGCAGTATTTT	CASSLVGGDTDTQYF
few	18	TRBV28	TRBD2	TRBJ2-4	TGTGCCAGCAGCCATCCGGGAGGGATCCAGGGGGCCAAAAACATTCAGTACTTC	CASSHPGGIQGAKNIQYF
.	17	TRBV5-1	TRBD1	TRBJ2-1	TGCGCCAGCAGAAGAGGAGTCTCAGGGACAGGGTACAATGAGCAGTTCTTC	CASRRGVSGTGYNEQFF
.	12	TRBV29-1	.	TRBJ2-5	TGCAGCGGGGGCCACTCCCAAGAGACCCAGTACTTC	CSGGHSQETQYF
once	13	TRBV7-9	.	TRBJ1-1	TGTGCCAGCAGCTTAGCGGAGGGGACTGAAGCTTTCTTT	CASSLAEGTEAFF
.	15	TRBV4-1	.	TRBJ2-2	TGCGCCAGCAGCCAAGTGGGGCCTAACACCGGGGAGCTGTTTTTT	CASSQVGPNTGELFF
.	17	TRBV4-1	TRBD1	TRBJ1-6	TGCGCCAGCAGCCAAGAGAGAAGGGCAGGGGGCAATTCACCCCTCCACTTT	CASSQERRAGGNSPLHF
.	13	TRBV4-1	.	TRBJ2-5	TGCGCCAGCAGCCTGGACGGGGAAGAGACCCAGTACTTC	CASSLDGEETQYF
once	16	TRBV28	.	TRBJ1-3	TGTGCCAGCAGTTCCCTACAGGTACCGCAACGAAACACCATATATTTT	CASSSLQVPQRNTIYF
.	18	TRBV9	.	TRBJ2-1	TGTGCCAGCAGCGTAGCGCCATCCTACCTTCAAAGCAACAATGAGCAGTTCTTC	CASSVAPSYLQSNNEQFF
few	13	TRBV6-5	.	TRBJ1-2	TGTGCCAGCAGCCTTGGGGGGGCAGCTGGCTACACCTTC	CASSLGGAAGYTF
.	13	TRBV5-1	.	TRBJ2-7	TGCGCCAGCAGCTACGGGGTCATGGGAGAGCAGTACTTC	CASSYGVMGEQYF
many	14	TRBV10-2	TRBD1	TRBJ2-7	TGCGCCAGCTCGGCCCGGGACAGGAGCTTTAAGCAGTACTTC	CASSARDRSFKQYF
.	14	TRBV5-1	.	TRBJ2-5	TGCGCCAGCAGCTTGGGGGCAGGTCAAGAGACCCAGTACTTC	CASSLGAGQETQYF
.	15	TRBV7-9	.	TRBJ2-2	TGTGCCAGCAGCTTGACGTTGGGAGGTGCCGGGGAGCTGTTTTTT	CASSLTLGGAGELFF
.	16	TRBV18	TRBD1	TRBJ1-1	TGTGCCAGCTCACCGCCCCGACAGGGGCGAAACACTGAAGCTTTCTTT	CASSPPRQGRNTEAFF